This T cell receptor beta chain was obtained from a study of cytomegalovirus exposure and HLA in healthy donors. The assay was immunoSEQ multiplex PCR, and TCRdb's table has in-frame clones only and misses some. Among about 140,000 clones, around 88% were seen once, and the ten largest hold around 8%. Germline trimming cut 0 bases from V and 1 base from J; bases unmatched to any gene: 6. Germline V lookup: CDR1 LGHNA, CDR2 YNFKEQ. The CDR3 has 17 amino acids. Source material: PBMCs. The rearrangement links TRBV4-2 to TRBJ2-1, with 7 bases matching TRBD2. The receptor's source is a woman under 30 in good health and CMV-seropositive. CDR3 sequence reads: CASSQDQGLGSYNEQFF. CDR3 nucleotide sequence: TGTGCCAGCAGCCAAGATCAAGGACTAGGGTCCTACAATGAGCAGTTCTTC.